The clone carrying this TCR beta chain was found a few times. The sample belongs to a study of T-cell reconstitution after alpha-beta-depleted transplantation in children. Preparation of the TCRbeta library involved a method that used unique molecular identifiers. A single record per CDR3 protein comes from TCRdb applying MiXCR to the PCR reads. Counted here are under 300,000 distinct CDR3 sequences, 7.5% to 10% occurring once; the ten biggest clones make up approximately 5%. The CDR3 has 17 amino acids. Trimming at V came to 3 bases and at J to 4 bases, leaving 12 bases not matched to a gene. This specimen was PBMCs from the stem cell graft donor, taken from the stem cell graft. This clonotype was obtained from a human donor who donated a stem cell graft to a child with SCID. The V and J genes are TRBV12-3 or TRBV12-4 and TRBJ1-3; 7 bases match TRBD1. DNA of the CDR3: TGTGCCAGCAGTTTTTCGAGTCCGACAGGGCTCGGAAACACCATATATTTT. Protein: CASSFSSPTGLGNTIYF.